Described below is a single T cell receptor (beta chain) sequence and its context. The record originates from a study of T-cell reconstitution after alpha-beta-depleted transplantation in children. During its preparation, the TCRbeta library received unique molecular identifiers. TCRdb fed the PCR reads into MiXCR, producing one record per CDR3 protein. The table includes about 580,000 distinct CDR3 sequences, roughly 30% detected once. The specimen was PBMCs, collected before TCRalphabeta/CD19-depleted stem cell transplant. The sequence was obtained from a boy younger than two with Wiskott-Aldrich syndrome, due to receive a stem cell transplant.

The CDR3 region has the DNA TGTGCCAGCAGCTTACAAGGAGCGGGCTCCTACAATGAGCAGTTCTTC. It yields the protein CASSLQGAGSYNEQFF. The chain combines TRBV7-3 with TRBJ2-1, with D perhaps TRBD2 (6 bases). Trimming cost V 2 bases and J 0 bases, with 11 bases left between them. The CDR3 totals 16 residues. The germline V gene encodes CDR1 SGHTA and CDR2 FQGTGA. Complete variable domain (other parts from reference TRBV7-3 and TRBJ2-1): GAGVSQTPSNKVTEKGKYVELRCDPISGHTALYWYRQSLGQGPEFLIYFQGTGAADDSGLPNDRFFAVRPEGSVSTLKIQRTERGDSAVYLCASSLQGAGSYNEQFFGPGTRLTVL.